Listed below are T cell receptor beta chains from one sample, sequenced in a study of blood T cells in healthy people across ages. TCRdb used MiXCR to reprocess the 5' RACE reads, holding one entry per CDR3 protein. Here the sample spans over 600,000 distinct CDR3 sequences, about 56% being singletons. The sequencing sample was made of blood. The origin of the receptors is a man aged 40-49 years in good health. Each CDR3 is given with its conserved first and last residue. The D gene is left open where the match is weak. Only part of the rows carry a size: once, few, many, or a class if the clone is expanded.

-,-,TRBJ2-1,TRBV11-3,TGTGCCAGCAGCCCTCGGGGGAACAATGAGCAGTTCTTC,CASSPRGNNEQFF
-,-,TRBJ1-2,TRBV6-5,TGTGCCAGCAGTTCCCGGTTTGGGGAGTATGGCTACACCTTC,CASSSRFGEYGYTF
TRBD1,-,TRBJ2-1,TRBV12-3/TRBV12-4,TGTGCCAGCACCATAGGGACAGTAGACAATGAGCAGTTCTTC,CASTIGTVDNEQFF
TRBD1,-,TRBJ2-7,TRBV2,TGTGCCAGCAGTGCCGGGACAGGAAATTCCTCCTACGAGCAGTACTTC,CASSAGTGNSSYEQYF
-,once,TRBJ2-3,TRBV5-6,TGTGCCAGCAGCTTGTATAGGACATCCATCACAGATACGCAGTATTTT,CASSLYRTSITDTQYF
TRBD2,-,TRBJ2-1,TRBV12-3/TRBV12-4,TGTGCCAGCACCAACTCGGGGACTAGCGGGATCATAAACCCTCGTCCGTTCTTC,CASTNSGTSGIINPRPFF
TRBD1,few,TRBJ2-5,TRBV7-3,TGTGCCAGCAGCTCCCCGGGACAGGGTCAAGAGACCCAGTACTTC,CASSSPGQGQETQYF
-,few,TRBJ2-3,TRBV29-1,TGCAGCGTTCGTCACGAGGTGGGAGCATATACGCAGTATTTT,CSVRHEVGAYTQYF
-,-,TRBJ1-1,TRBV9,TGTGCCAGCACCAAGGGGGGGCGCGACCCAATAAACACTGAAGCTTTCTTT,CASTKGGRDPINTEAFF
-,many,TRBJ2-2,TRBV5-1,TGCGCCAGCAGCGTCAGGGGAGACACCGGGGAGCTGTTTTTT,CASSVRGDTGELFF
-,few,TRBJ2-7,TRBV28,TGTGCCAGCAGTTCAACCGGGACTGCCTACGAGCAGTACTTC,CASSSTGTAYEQYF
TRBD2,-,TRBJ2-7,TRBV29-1,TGCAGCGCCGGGACTAGCGGGATCGTATCCGGGGAGGCCCAGTACTTC,CSAGTSGIVSGEAQYF
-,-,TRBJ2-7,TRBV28,TGTGCCAGCGGGCGGGAGCAGTACTTC,CASGREQYF
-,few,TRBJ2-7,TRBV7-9,TGTGCCAGCAGCCGTACAGAGATCCCCTACGAGCAGTACTTC,CASSRTEIPYEQYF
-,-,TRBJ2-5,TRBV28,TGTGCCAGCACCGGGGGCGCGGGAGAGACCCAGTACTTC,CASTGGAGETQYF
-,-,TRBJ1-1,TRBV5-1,TGCGCCAGCAGCTTGAACACGCAAAGAGGCACTGAAGCTTTCTTT,CASSLNTQRGTEAFF
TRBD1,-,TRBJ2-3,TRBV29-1,TGCAGCGTTGTAGGTGGGACAGGGGGTACAGATACGCAGTATTTT,CSVVGGTGGTDTQYF
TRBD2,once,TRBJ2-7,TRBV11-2,TGTGCCAGCAGCTTAGGAGACAGCGGGGTCGAGCAGTACTTC,CASSLGDSGVEQYF
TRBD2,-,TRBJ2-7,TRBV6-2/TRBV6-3,TGTGCCAGCAGTTACTATAGCGGGGCCTACGAGCAGTACTTC,CASSYYSGAYEQYF
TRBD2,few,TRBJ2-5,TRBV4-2,TGTGCCAGCGGACTAGCGCAAAAAGAGACCCAGTACTTC,CASGLAQKETQYF
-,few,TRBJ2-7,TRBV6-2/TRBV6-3,TGTGCCAGCAGTTATGACAGTGCTTACGAGCAGTACTTC,CASSYDSAYEQYF
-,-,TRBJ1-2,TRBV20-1,TGCAGTGCCGAAAGGGGATCTCGCGTAGTTGGCTACACCTTC,CSAERGSRVVGYTF
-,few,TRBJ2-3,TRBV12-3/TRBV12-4,TGTGCCACCGAAGAGACGTCTCTTGGCACAGATACGCAGTATTTT,CATEETSLGTDTQYF
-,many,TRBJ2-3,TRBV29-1,TGCAGCGTTGATAGGTACACAGATACGCAGTATTTT,CSVDRYTDTQYF
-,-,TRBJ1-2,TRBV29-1,TGCAGCGTGACGGGCCAGTCGGGCTATGGCTACACCTTC,CSVTGQSGYGYTF
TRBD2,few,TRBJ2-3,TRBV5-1,TGCGCCAGCATGAGACTAGCGGCGGACACAGATACGCAGTATTTT,CASMRLAADTDTQYF
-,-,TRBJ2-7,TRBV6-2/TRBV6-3,TGTGCCAGCAGTTACGATGGCGGCACCTACGAGCAGTACTTC,CASSYDGGTYEQYF